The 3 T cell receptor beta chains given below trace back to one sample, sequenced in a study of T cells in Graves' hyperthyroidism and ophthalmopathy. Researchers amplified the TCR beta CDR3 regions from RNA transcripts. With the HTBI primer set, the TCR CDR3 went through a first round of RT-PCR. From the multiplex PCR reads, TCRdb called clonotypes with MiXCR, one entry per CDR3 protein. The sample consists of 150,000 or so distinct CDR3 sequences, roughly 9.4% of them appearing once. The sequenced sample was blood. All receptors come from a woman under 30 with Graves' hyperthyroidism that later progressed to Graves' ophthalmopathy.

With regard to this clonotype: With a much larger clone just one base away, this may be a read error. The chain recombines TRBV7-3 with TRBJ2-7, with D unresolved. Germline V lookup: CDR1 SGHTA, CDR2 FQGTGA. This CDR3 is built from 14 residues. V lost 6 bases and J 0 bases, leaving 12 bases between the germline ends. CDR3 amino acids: CASRKTASSYEQYF. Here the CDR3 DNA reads TGTGCCAGCAGGAAGACGGCGAGCTCCTACGAGCAGTACTTC.

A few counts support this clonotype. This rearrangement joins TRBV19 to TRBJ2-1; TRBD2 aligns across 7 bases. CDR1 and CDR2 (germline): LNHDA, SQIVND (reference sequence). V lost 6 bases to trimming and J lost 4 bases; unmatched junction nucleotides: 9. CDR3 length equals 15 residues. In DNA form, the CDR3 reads TGTGCCAGTAGCAGGACTAGTTTTCGGTACAATGAGCAGTTCTTC. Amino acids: CASSRTSFRYNEQFF.

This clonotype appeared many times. The CDR3 sequence: CASTKVANQPQHF. CDR3 DNA: TGTGCCAGCACAAAGGTCGCGAATCAGCCCCAGCATTTT. This chain joins TRBV2 and TRBJ1-5, with D uncertain. The CDR3 has 13 residues. Trimming took 7 bases from V and 4 from J, leaving 11 bases between them. Germline values: CDR1 SNHLY, CDR2 FYNNEI.